This TCR beta chain is from a study of T cell repertoires in cytomegalovirus infection. TCRdb re-called the reads through MiXCR, storing one row per CDR3 protein. The sample holds roughly 310,000 distinct CDR3 sequences; about a sixth are singletons and the top ten take 12%. The CDR3 extends over 17 amino acids. V lost 1 base and J lost 4; bases outside the gene matches: 11. Germline CDR1 is SGHTA and CDR2 is FQGNSA. This clonotype was seen repeatedly, ten times or more. V is TRBV7-2 and J is TRBJ1-2; 8 bases align to TRBD1. The sequenced sample was PBMCs. The TCR was taken from a human donor in good health (CMV status not recorded). Some clones in this sample may be carry-over from other donors' samples. CDR3: CASSLDSAGGGGYGYTF. Here the CDR3 DNA reads TGTGCCAGCAGCTTAGATTCGGCAGGGGGCGGGGGCTATGGCTACACCTTC.